This T cell receptor beta chain appears in the sequencing data of a study of blood T cell repertoires in COVID-19. In the study overall: COVID-19 samples, acute and convalescent, were from the United States, Italy and Spain. Sample material is recorded as cDNA or gDNA derived from T cells, B-cell-depleted T cells, or PBMCs.

Per the original methods: Quantification of nucleated cells was approximated via reference gene primer amplification. The data were produced by immunoSEQ multiplex PCR, yet TCRdb's version contains in-frame clones alone and is incomplete. Clonal size and the V and J genes are those of that table, whereas D and trimming came from the DNA. The sample holds hundreds of thousands of clones, around 90% seen once. This clone occurred a few times. The CDR3 runs 13 residues. V lost 4 bases to trimming and J lost 5 bases, with 12 bases between them. Germline V gene sequence: CDR1 LGHDT, CDR2 YNNKEL (reference sequence).

The sequence was collected from a man between 65 and 85 years old with acute or convalescent COVID-19. The rearrangement uses TRBV3-1 (or the pseudogene TRBV3-2) and TRBJ2-7, with D hard to call. The sequencing sample was made of peripheral blood. The CDR3 is CASSLGTIDEQYF. The DNA of the CDR3 is TGTGCCAGCAGCCTCGGTACTATCGACGAGCAGTACTTC.